The source of this T cell receptor beta chain is a study of CD4 T cells in relation to SARS-CoV-2 and coronaviruses. Germline CDR1 MNHEY, CDR2 SVGAGI. Trimming cost V 0 bases and J 10 bases, with 13 bases left between them. CDR3 length: 15 residues. About this clone: Its matching antigen is unknown.

TCRdb's copy holds only in-frame clones and misses some; the assay was immunoSEQ multiplex PCR. In the table there are some 21,000 clones, around 80% of which are singletons. The unexposed donors gave CD4+ T cells in about 2011-2018, prior to COVID-19. The cells were cultured for over eight days before CD4+ T cells were isolated. Sequenced sample: CD4+ T cells from PBMCs, cultured in vitro. The chain is built from TRBV6-5 and TRBJ1-6; D may be TRBD1 (5 bases). The source of this sequence is a human donor in good health. The CDR3 bases are TGTGCCAGCAGTTACTCCAGGGAAGGGCACTCACCCCTCCACTTT. Its translation: CASSYSREGHSPLHF.